Listed below are T cell receptor beta chains from one sample, sequenced in a study of shared clonotypes between healthy human individuals. TCRdb keeps only in-frame clones here, not all; method: immunoSEQ multiplex PCR. The sample lists some 120,000 clones, around 68% occurring once. The sample consisted of memory CD8+ T cells sorted from blood. These receptor sequences come from a woman aged 25 to 39 in good health. The CDR3 runs from the conserved cysteine through the conserved F or W. A D gene is named only where the DNA matches it firmly. Part of the rows lack a size; the others show once, few, many or a class for expanded clones.

d_gene: .
j_gene: TRBJ2-3
v_gene: TRBV27
abundance: .
CDR3nt: TGTGCCAGCAGTTTACTTGGAGGCGGTACGCAGTATTTT
CDR3aa: CASSLLGGGTQYF

d_gene: TRBD2
j_gene: TRBJ2-7
v_gene: TRBV4-2
abundance: once
CDR3nt: TGTGCCAGCAGCCCCACTTTCGCCCTAGCGGGAGTTATTTCCTACGAGCAGTACTTC
CDR3aa: CASSPTFALAGVISYEQYF

d_gene: .
j_gene: TRBJ2-1
v_gene: TRBV5-1
abundance: .
CDR3nt: TGCGCCAGCAGCTTGTCGTCCTCCTACAATGAGCAGTTCTTC
CDR3aa: CASSLSSSYNEQFF

d_gene: .
j_gene: TRBJ2-1
v_gene: TRBV27
abundance: .
CDR3nt: TGTGCCAGCAGCACCTCTACCCCACCCGCGGACAGCTCCTACAATGAGCAGTTCTTC
CDR3aa: CASSTSTPPADSSYNEQFF

d_gene: .
j_gene: TRBJ2-2
v_gene: TRBV2
abundance: .
CDR3nt: TGTGCCAGCAGTACAACTAGAGCGAACACCGGGGAGCTGTTTTTT
CDR3aa: CASSTTRANTGELFF

d_gene: .
j_gene: TRBJ2-5
v_gene: TRBV13
abundance: .
CDR3nt: TGTGCCAGCAGCCAGCCCGGGGCAGGGGGACGGGAGCAGTACTTC
CDR3aa: CASSQPGAGGREQYF

d_gene: .
j_gene: TRBJ1-2
v_gene: TRBV12-5
abundance: .
CDR3nt: TGTGCTAGTGGTTTGGGACTAAACTATGGCTACACCTTC
CDR3aa: CASGLGLNYGYTF

d_gene: .
j_gene: TRBJ1-5
v_gene: TRBV10-3
abundance: .
CDR3nt: TGTGCCATCGGGGGGGCAACATCTGATCAGCCCCAGCATTTT
CDR3aa: CAIGGATSDQPQHF

d_gene: .
j_gene: TRBJ2-7
v_gene: TRBV29-1
abundance: .
CDR3nt: TGCAGCGTTGAAGGGCAGGAACCCTACGAGCAGTACTTC
CDR3aa: CSVEGQEPYEQYF

d_gene: TRBD2
j_gene: TRBJ2-1
v_gene: TRBV6-5
abundance: .
CDR3nt: TGTGCCATCCGCGGGAGGCGACGGCAGTTCTTC
CDR3aa: CAIRGRRRQFF

d_gene: .
j_gene: TRBJ2-3
v_gene: TRBV5-1
abundance: .
CDR3nt: TGCGCCAGCAGCCCCGGCCTCTTCAACGAGGATACGCAGTATTTT
CDR3aa: CASSPGLFNEDTQYF

d_gene: .
j_gene: TRBJ1-5
v_gene: TRBV21-1
abundance: .
CDR3nt: TGTGCCAGCAGCAAAGTAACGGAGCAGCCCCAGCATTTT
CDR3aa: CASSKVTEQPQHF

d_gene: .
j_gene: TRBJ1-1
v_gene: TRBV4-1
abundance: few
CDR3nt: TGCGCCAGCAGCCAAGCTCCGATCACTGAAGCTTTCTTT
CDR3aa: CASSQAPITEAFF

d_gene: TRBD1
j_gene: TRBJ1-1
v_gene: TRBV28
abundance: many
CDR3nt: TGTGCCAGCAGTTCGCCGGACAGGGGGAGGACTGAAGCTTTCTTT
CDR3aa: CASSSPDRGRTEAFF

d_gene: TRBD2
j_gene: TRBJ2-5
v_gene: TRBV4-1
abundance: .
CDR3nt: TGCGCCAGCAGCCCAAATAGCGGGGGGGCGGGAGAGACCCAGTACTTC
CDR3aa: CASSPNSGGAGETQYF

d_gene: .
j_gene: TRBJ2-5
v_gene: TRBV28
abundance: .
CDR3nt: TGTGCCAGCAGAAAGCGACTGGGTTGGGAAGAGCAGTACTTC
CDR3aa: CASRKRLGWEEQYF

d_gene: .
j_gene: TRBJ1-2
v_gene: TRBV9
abundance: .
CDR3nt: TGTGCCAGCAGCGTAGGGGCGGATTCCTATGGCTACACCTTC
CDR3aa: CASSVGADSYGYTF

d_gene: .
j_gene: TRBJ2-6
v_gene: TRBV6-4
abundance: few
CDR3nt: TGTGCCAGCAGCGACACAGGGATCTCTGGGGCCAACGTCCTGACTTTC
CDR3aa: CASSDTGISGANVLTF

d_gene: TRBD1
j_gene: TRBJ2-2
v_gene: TRBV6-4
abundance: many
CDR3nt: TGTGCCAGCAGCGACGGACAGGGGGACACCGGGGAGCTGTTTTTT
CDR3aa: CASSDGQGDTGELFF

d_gene: .
j_gene: TRBJ2-1
v_gene: TRBV28
abundance: .
CDR3nt: TGTGCCAGCAGTTGGACCGGGACGAAAAACAATGAGCAGTTCTTC
CDR3aa: CASSWTGTKNNEQFF

d_gene: .
j_gene: TRBJ2-2
v_gene: TRBV27
abundance: medium-sized
CDR3nt: TGTGCCAGCAGTTCAACGGAAACCGGGGAGCTGTTTTTT
CDR3aa: CASSSTETGELFF

d_gene: .
j_gene: TRBJ1-1
v_gene: TRBV11-2
abundance: .
CDR3nt: TGTGCCAGCAGTCCCCAACGCGTTCATAGGAACACTGAAGCTTTCTTT
CDR3aa: CASSPQRVHRNTEAFF

d_gene: .
j_gene: TRBJ2-1
v_gene: TRBV19
abundance: .
CDR3nt: TGTGCCAGTAGGGGGTTGGGGGTCAATGAGCAGTTCTTC
CDR3aa: CASRGLGVNEQFF

d_gene: .
j_gene: TRBJ2-3
v_gene: TRBV6-6
abundance: .
CDR3nt: TGTGCCAGCAGCCGATACGGGGCTCCCCTGAATACGCAGTATTTT
CDR3aa: CASSRYGAPLNTQYF

d_gene: .
j_gene: TRBJ2-3
v_gene: TRBV11-2
abundance: .
CDR3nt: TGTGCCAGCAGCTTCCCCTTTACCGCAGATACGCAGTATTTT
CDR3aa: CASSFPFTADTQYF

d_gene: .
j_gene: TRBJ1-4
v_gene: TRBV29-1
abundance: .
CDR3nt: TGCAGCGTTTTGGGAGGCGAAGAAAAACTGTTTTTT
CDR3aa: CSVLGGEEKLFF

d_gene: .
j_gene: TRBJ1-5
v_gene: TRBV7-9
abundance: .
CDR3nt: TGTGCCAGCAGCCCCTCGGGGGCAGGGGATCAGCCCCAGCATTTT
CDR3aa: CASSPSGAGDQPQHF

d_gene: .
j_gene: TRBJ2-7
v_gene: TRBV5-1
abundance: few
CDR3nt: TGCGCCAGCAGCTTCGGGCCAGCCTACGAGCAGTACTTC
CDR3aa: CASSFGPAYEQYF

d_gene: .
j_gene: TRBJ1-1
v_gene: TRBV2
abundance: .
CDR3nt: TGTGCCAGCAGTGAAGCAGCGACTTTGAACACTGAAGCTTTCTTT
CDR3aa: CASSEAATLNTEAFF

d_gene: .
j_gene: TRBJ2-3
v_gene: TRBV19
abundance: .
CDR3nt: TGTGCCAGTTTCCAGCCGCGCACAGATACGCAGTATTTT
CDR3aa: CASFQPRTDTQYF

d_gene: .
j_gene: TRBJ2-1
v_gene: TRBV27
abundance: .
CDR3nt: TGTGCCAGCAGTTTATCGCTGAGCGGGTTGTTTGGCAATGAGCAGTTCTTC
CDR3aa: CASSLSLSGLFGNEQFF

d_gene: .
j_gene: TRBJ1-5
v_gene: TRBV28
abundance: .
CDR3nt: TGTGCCAGCAGCCATTGGGAAATAGGGAGCAATCAGCCCCAGCATTTT
CDR3aa: CASSHWEIGSNQPQHF

d_gene: TRBD2
j_gene: TRBJ2-1
v_gene: TRBV6-5
abundance: few
CDR3nt: TGTGCCAGCAGCTTGGCGGGAGGTAACGATGAGCAGTTCTTC
CDR3aa: CASSLAGGNDEQFF

d_gene: TRBD1
j_gene: TRBJ1-2
v_gene: TRBV29-1
abundance: .
CDR3nt: TGCAGCATAAGGACAGGACTTAACTATGGCTACACCTTC
CDR3aa: CSIRTGLNYGYTF

d_gene: TRBD2
j_gene: TRBJ2-5
v_gene: TRBV6-1
abundance: many
CDR3nt: TGTGCCAGCAGTGAAGCTAGCGGGAGTATGGAGACCCAGTACTTC
CDR3aa: CASSEASGSMETQYF

d_gene: .
j_gene: TRBJ2-5
v_gene: TRBV18
abundance: once
CDR3nt: TGTGCCAGCTCACCACGGACAGAAGAGACCCAGTACTTC
CDR3aa: CASSPRTEETQYF

d_gene: TRBD2
j_gene: TRBJ2-3
v_gene: TRBV27
abundance: few
CDR3nt: TGTGCCAGCAGTTCACCCCTCCTACTAGCGGGGAAGGGAGATACGCAGTATTTT
CDR3aa: CASSSPLLLAGKGDTQYF

d_gene: .
j_gene: TRBJ1-2
v_gene: TRBV25-1
abundance: few
CDR3nt: TGTGCCAGCAGTGAATCGAAGGGCCTCTCGGGCTACACCTTC
CDR3aa: CASSESKGLSGYTF

d_gene: .
j_gene: TRBJ2-2
v_gene: TRBV9
abundance: .
CDR3nt: TGTGCCAGCAGCCCGTCTAGGGGTCCCGGGGAGCTGTTTTTT
CDR3aa: CASSPSRGPGELFF

d_gene: .
j_gene: TRBJ2-1
v_gene: TRBV9
abundance: .
CDR3nt: TGTGCCAGCCAACGTGGGGACCCTTTTGGTGAGCAGTTCTTC
CDR3aa: CASQRGDPFGEQFF

d_gene: .
j_gene: TRBJ1-2
v_gene: TRBV18
abundance: few
CDR3nt: TGTGCCAGCTCACCAGCAGACACCAACTATGGCTACACCTTC
CDR3aa: CASSPADTNYGYTF

d_gene: .
j_gene: TRBJ1-2
v_gene: TRBV29-1
abundance: once
CDR3nt: TGCAGCGTTGCGGACAGTAACTATGGCTACACCTTC
CDR3aa: CSVADSNYGYTF

d_gene: .
j_gene: TRBJ2-6
v_gene: TRBV28
abundance: .
CDR3nt: TGTGCCAGCAGGGCCCGTAGTGGGGCCAACGTCCTGACTTTC
CDR3aa: CASRARSGANVLTF

d_gene: .
j_gene: TRBJ2-7
v_gene: TRBV14
abundance: .
CDR3nt: TGTGCCAGCAGCCAAGATCCTAACAGGTTCACCTACGAGCAGTACTTC
CDR3aa: CASSQDPNRFTYEQYF

d_gene: .
j_gene: TRBJ1-3
v_gene: TRBV5-6
abundance: .
CDR3nt: TGTGCCAGCAGCTTGGCCGCTGACACCTCTGGAAACACCATATATTTT
CDR3aa: CASSLAADTSGNTIYF

d_gene: .
j_gene: TRBJ1-2
v_gene: TRBV28
abundance: .
CDR3nt: TGTGCCAGCAGTTTAATATTTAACTATGGCTACACCTTC
CDR3aa: CASSLIFNYGYTF

d_gene: TRBD2
j_gene: TRBJ2-7
v_gene: TRBV28
abundance: .
CDR3nt: TGTGCCAGCAAGAGACTAGCGGGAGTTTACGAGCAGTACTTC
CDR3aa: CASKRLAGVYEQYF

d_gene: .
j_gene: TRBJ2-1
v_gene: TRBV28
abundance: .
CDR3nt: TGTGCCAGCAGTTTTTTCGGGAGCTCCTACAATGAGCAGTTCTTC
CDR3aa: CASSFFGSSYNEQFF

d_gene: .
j_gene: TRBJ2-5
v_gene: TRBV5-4
abundance: few
CDR3nt: TGTGCCAGCAGCTTGGAGGCCCAAGAGACCCAGTACTTC
CDR3aa: CASSLEAQETQYF

d_gene: .
j_gene: TRBJ2-5
v_gene: TRBV27
abundance: .
CDR3nt: TGTGCCAGCAGTTTGGTGGGAGGTTGGTACCAAGAGACCCAGTACTTC
CDR3aa: CASSLVGGWYQETQYF

d_gene: TRBD2
j_gene: TRBJ2-3
v_gene: TRBV19
abundance: .
CDR3nt: TGTGCCAGTAGTTTAGCGGGAAACACAGATACGCAGTATTTT
CDR3aa: CASSLAGNTDTQYF

d_gene: .
j_gene: TRBJ1-2
v_gene: TRBV27
abundance: .
CDR3nt: TGTGCCAGCAGTTGGACGGGGAACTATGGCTACACCTTC
CDR3aa: CASSWTGNYGYTF

d_gene: .
j_gene: TRBJ2-7
v_gene: TRBV4-2
abundance: .
CDR3nt: TGTGCCAGCAGCAAAACGGCCCCCATTGAGTACGAGCAGTACTTC
CDR3aa: CASSKTAPIEYEQYF

d_gene: .
j_gene: TRBJ1-1
v_gene: TRBV19
abundance: .
CDR3nt: TGTGCCAGTAGTATCTGGCGTGGGGGGGACACTGAAGCTTTCTTT
CDR3aa: CASSIWRGGDTEAFF

d_gene: TRBD2
j_gene: TRBJ2-7
v_gene: TRBV5-1
abundance: once
CDR3nt: TGCGCCAGCAGCCCGGGGCACAGGACTAGCGAGGGAGAGCAGTACTTC
CDR3aa: CASSPGHRTSEGEQYF

d_gene: TRBD1
j_gene: TRBJ1-1
v_gene: TRBV6-1
abundance: .
CDR3nt: TGTGCCAGCAGTGAAGCGGGACAGGGAGGCACTGAAGCTTTCTTT
CDR3aa: CASSEAGQGGTEAFF

d_gene: .
j_gene: TRBJ2-1
v_gene: TRBV27
abundance: .
CDR3nt: TGTGCCAGCAGCTCAACACTCAATGAGCAGTTCTTC
CDR3aa: CASSSTLNEQFF

d_gene: .
j_gene: TRBJ2-7
v_gene: TRBV9
abundance: .
CDR3nt: TGTGCCAGCAGCGTATGCAGGGGAAAACTGAGGGAGCAGTACTTC
CDR3aa: CASSVCRGKLREQYF

d_gene: .
j_gene: TRBJ1-2
v_gene: TRBV7-6
abundance: .
CDR3nt: TGTGCCAGCACCCCCGCCCCGGAGGACTATGGCTACACCTTC
CDR3aa: CASTPAPEDYGYTF